Shown below are 17 T cell receptor beta chains from a single sample sequenced in a study of shared clonotypes between healthy human individuals. Measured with immunoSEQ multiplex PCR; TCRdb has only the in-frame clones, and not every one. The sample has about 2 million clones; around 96% are singletons. CD45RO-negative, CCR7-positively selected cells formed the naive CD8 fraction, excluding terminally differentiated effector memory CD45RA+ cells. The sequenced material came from naive CD8+ T cells sorted from blood. The receptors stem from a young man in good health.

This clone was detected once. The rearrangement links TRBV27 to TRBJ2-3; D not certain. This CDR3 spans 16 amino acids. Trimming took 1 base from V and 4 from J, leaving 15 bases between them. CDR1 and CDR2 from the germline V gene are MNHEY and SMNVEV (reference sequence). The CDR3 reads CASSLLGSKGADTQYF. The CDR3 nucleotides read TGTGCCAGCAGTTTATTAGGGTCGAAGGGCGCAGATACGCAGTATTTT.

About this clone: Other nucleotide sequences in the sample specify the same CDR3. The chain employs TRBV9 and TRBJ2-7, with 9 bases that match TRBD1. The germline V gene has CDR1 SGDLS and CDR2 YYNGEE. The V segment lost 5 bases and the J segment 1 base; nucleotides outside the gene matches: 1. The CDR3 has 13 residues. The CDR3 bases are TGTGCCAGCAGGGGACAGGGTTCCTACGAGCAGTACTTC. It is translated as CASRGQGSYEQYF.

CDR3 sequence (DNA): TGTGCCAGTCAATCCCGCCAGGCGTTTCAGCCCCAGCATTTT. It encodes CASQSRQAFQPQHF. The chain joins TRBV19 to TRBJ1-5, with D hard to call. From germline, CDR1 is LNHDA and CDR2 SQIVND (reference sequence). The ends were cut back, 8 bases at V and 6 bases at J, with 17 bases in the middle. The CDR3 sequence is 14 residues long.

This chain links TRBV7-6 with TRBJ1-5; tentative D call: TRBD1 (5 bases). Deletions cut 3 bases from V and 0 bases from J, with 15 bases between. Germline V gene sequence: CDR1 SGHVS, CDR2 FNYEAQ. The CDR3 has 17 amino acids. CDR3 coding DNA: TGTGCCAGCAGCTTTGGGGCAGGTCTTTATAGCAATCAGCCCCAGCATTTT. This gives the protein CASSFGAGLYSNQPQHF.

This sequence joins TRBV10-2 and TRBJ2-3; TRBD1 aligns across 9 bases. Germline V CDR1 and CDR2: WSHSY, SAAADI. Unmatched junction bases numbered 8, after V lost 3 bases and J lost 4 bases. This CDR3 has 16 amino acids. CDR3 nucleotide sequence: TGCGCCAGCAGTGACATACAGGGGGCTGCCTCAGATACGCAGTATTTT. Protein: CASSDIQGAASDTQYF.

The chain links TRBV10-2 to TRBJ2-7; D tentatively fits TRBD1 or TRBD2 (6 bases each). The germline V gene encodes CDR1 WSHSY and CDR2 SAAADI. V was shortened by 0 bases and J by 1 base, with 16 bases between the two germline ends. CDR3 length equals 17 residues. The CDR3 loop reads CASSESPGASSSYEQYF. CDR3 sequence (DNA): TGCGCCAGCAGTGAGTCGCCGGGGGCGTCGTCTTCCTACGAGCAGTACTTC.

The chain has TRBV2 and TRBJ2-7, with D perhaps matching TRBD1 (6 bases). The germline V and J ends were trimmed by 1 base and 2 bases, with 15 bases remaining between them. CDR3 length equals 16 residues. The germline V gene has CDR1 SNHLY and CDR2 FYNNEI. The CDR3 DNA follows: TGTGCCAGCAGTGAAGAAGATTGGACAGAAGCCTACGAGCAGTACTTC. Its translation: CASSEEDWTEAYEQYF.

The chain links TRBV6-5 to TRBJ2-7; 8 nucleotides agree with TRBD2. V shed 4 bases and J 5 bases; nucleotides not matched to a gene: 7. CDR1 and CDR2 (germline): MNHEY, SVGAGI. This CDR3 spans 14 amino acids. DNA of the CDR3: TGTGCCAGCAGTTTTCGACGGGAGGGCCACGAGCAGTACTTC. Its translation is CASSFRREGHEQYF.

The V and J genes are TRBV10-1 and TRBJ2-3; TRBD1 or TRBD2 may be the D gene (5 bases each). The CDR3 consists of 15 residues. Germline CDR1 is WNHNN and CDR2 is SYGVQD (reference sequence). V was clipped by 1 base and J by 8 bases, with 16 bases between them. Here the CDR3 DNA reads TGCGCCAGCAGTGAGTGGGTGACGGGGACGGTTACGCAGTATTTT. This sequence encodes CASSEWVTGTVTQYF.

J is TRBJ2-1 and V is TRBV4-1; 9 nucleotides align to TRBD2. This CDR3 spans 16 amino acids. With 4 bases clipped from V and 10 bases from J, the junction kept 14 bases outside the gene matches. CDR1 is MGHRA, CDR2 YSYEKL, per germline. CDR3 sequence reads: CASSLRLAALQWEQFF. The CDR3 nucleotides read TGCGCCAGCAGCCTCCGACTAGCGGCCCTACAATGGGAGCAGTTCTTC.

The J gene is TRBJ2-7, the V gene TRBV18, with D possibly being TRBD1 (6 bases). This CDR3 region has 17 residues. Per the germline V gene, CDR1 is KGHSH and CDR2 is LQKENI. V was clipped by 2 bases and J by 2 bases, with 19 bases between them. The CDR3 loop reads CASSPYYGQTEAYEQYF. CDR3 sequence (DNA): TGTGCCAGCTCACCATACTATGGACAGACGGAAGCCTACGAGCAGTACTTC.

This clone was seen just once. This rearrangement joins TRBV9 to TRBJ2-1; 7 bases map to TRBD2. V shed 3 bases and J 4 bases; nucleotides not matched to a gene: 13. The CDR3 is 17 amino acids. The V gene's germline CDR1 is SGDLS and CDR2 YYNGEE. Here the CDR3 DNA reads TGTGCCAGCAGCGCCCCCACGGGAGCGGGGCATTACAATGAGCAGTTCTTC. This encodes CASSAPTGAGHYNEQFF.

The CDR3 is CASSFGQGNYNEQFF. The CDR3 DNA sequence: TGTGCCAGCAGCTTTGGCCAGGGGAACTACAATGAGCAGTTCTTC. This chain connects TRBV11-3 to TRBJ2-1; tentative D call: TRBD1 (6 bases). The CDR3 contains 15 residues. Germline CDR1 is SGHNT and CDR2 is YENEEA. V shed 3 bases and J shed 3 bases, with 12 bases lying between them. The full variable domain, completed using reference TRBV11-3 and TRBJ2-1, is EAGVVQSPRYKIIEKKQPVAFWCNPISGHNTLYWYLQNLGQGPELLIRYENEEAVDDSQLPKDRFSAERLKGVDSTLKIQPAELGDSAVYLCASSFGQGNYNEQFFGPGTRLTVL.

This chain connects TRBV4-2 to TRBJ2-5; no firm D call. V was pared by 1 base and J by 1 base, with 13 bases between. Germline CDR1 is LGHNA and CDR2 is YNFKEQ. The CDR3 length is 16 residues. This CDR3 is CASSQVPQPGQETQYF. CDR3 nucleotide sequence: TGTGCCAGCAGCCAAGTACCCCAACCGGGCCAAGAGACCCAGTACTTC.

This chain connects TRBV9 to TRBJ2-1; the D call may be TRBD1 or TRBD2 (5 bases each). Trimming stripped 10 bases from V and 6 bases from J, with 17 bases between. Germline V gene sequence: CDR1 SGDLS, CDR2 YYNGEE. The CDR3 is made up of 13 amino acids. The CDR3 spells CAGGPGISNEQFF. In DNA, the CDR3 is TGTGCCGGCGGGCCAGGGATAAGCAATGAGCAGTTCTTC.

The gene calls are TRBV5-6 and TRBJ1-2; D call uncertain. Looked up from germline, CDR1 is SGHDT and CDR2 is YYEEEE. The CDR3 contains 13 residues. The germline V and J ends were trimmed by 3 bases and 6 bases, with 12 bases remaining between them. CDR3 sequence (DNA): TGTGCCAGCAGCTGGGATTCGAGAGATGGCTACACCTTC. This gives the protein CASSWDSRDGYTF.

The V gene is TRBV7-9, the J gene TRBJ1-5, with 7 nucleotides matching TRBD1. Germline V lookup: CDR1 SEHNR, CDR2 FQNEAQ (reference sequence). The length of the CDR3 is 16 residues. After removal of 3 bases from V and 0 bases from J, the junction contained 5 bases not matched to a gene. The CDR3 is CASSFGTEISNQPQHF. The CDR3 DNA reads as TGTGCCAGCAGCTTCGGGACAGAAATTAGCAATCAGCCCCAGCATTTT.